Below are 28 T cell receptor beta chains sequenced from a single sample in a study of CD8 T cells in ankylosing spondylitis. MiXCR, applied by TCRdb to the 5' RACE reads, yields one record per CDR3 protein. The sample consists of fewer than 250,000 distinct CDR3 sequences, 10% of them appearing once. The sequenced sample was blood, either unsorted or a sorted T cell fraction (not recorded which). Receptors were obtained from a male donor with ankylosing spondylitis or in good health (not recorded which).

This chain uses TRBV12-3 or TRBV12-4 with TRBJ2-7; 10 nucleotides line up with TRBD2. The CDR3 consists of 13 residues. The trim removed 6 bases at V and 8 bases at J, leaving 7 bases unmatched. In DNA form, the CDR3 reads TGTGCCAGCAGGTCTACTAGCGGGAAAAAGCAGTACTTC. This sequence encodes CASRSTSGKKQYF.

This clonotype was detected ten times or more. The J gene is TRBJ2-6, the V gene TRBV5-1, with 7 bases fitting TRBD1. Trimming removed 5 bases from V and 4 bases from J; junction bases left unmatched: 6. Germline V CDR1 and CDR2: SGHRS, YFSETQ. CDR3 size: 15 residues. CDR3: CASSGQVTGANVLTF. The CDR3 DNA follows: TGCGCCAGCAGTGGACAGGTAACCGGGGCCAACGTCCTGACTTTC.

This clonotype was detected ten times or more. This chain joins TRBV12-3 or TRBV12-4 and TRBJ2-2; the match to TRBD2 covers 12 bases. Trimming took 3 bases from V and 4 from J; bases not matched to a gene: 3. There are 16 residues in the CDR3. The chain's CDR3 is CASSFGLAGFTGELFF. DNA for the CDR3: TGTGCCAGCAGTTTCGGACTAGCGGGGTTCACCGGGGAGCTGTTTTTT.

The rearrangement joins TRBV11-3 to TRBJ1-2; D possibly corresponds to TRBD1 (5 bases). Deletions cut 4 bases from V and 0 bases from J, with 9 bases between. This CDR3 is built from 14 residues. Germline CDR1 is SGHNT and CDR2 is YENEEA. In nucleotides, the CDR3 is TGTGCCAGCAGCTGGGGGTCTGCTAACTATGGCTACACCTTC. This sequence encodes CASSWGSANYGYTF.

This clonotype was picked up many times. This chain joins TRBV5-1 and TRBJ1-1; D unclear. The CDR3 extends over 17 amino acids. The V gene lost 4 bases and the J gene lost 2 bases, with 21 bases spanning the gap. CDR1 and CDR2 from the germline V gene are SGHRS and YFSETQ. The CDR3 region is CASSADPAPGPNTEAFF. In DNA form, the CDR3 reads TGCGCCAGCAGCGCCGACCCAGCCCCGGGCCCCAACACTGAAGCTTTCTTT. The complete variable domain, with remaining parts taken from reference TRBV5-1 and TRBJ1-1, reads KAGVTQTPRYLIKTRGQQVTLSCSPISGHRSVSWYQQTPGQGLQFLFEYFSETQRNKGNFPGRFSGRQFSNSRSEMNVSTLELGDSALYLCASSADPAPGPNTEAFFGQGTRLTVV.

At least ten counts were recorded for this clonotype. The V gene is TRBV18, the J gene TRBJ2-7; D possibly corresponds to TRBD2 (6 bases). Trimming took 3 bases from V and 3 from J, leaving 15 bases between them. This CDR3 contains 15 residues. Germline-derived CDR1 and CDR2 are KGHSH and LQKENI. The CDR3 DNA sequence: TGTGCCAGCTCACCGAATGGGGGAGGAGACTACGAGCAGTACTTC. It yields the protein CASSPNGGGDYEQYF.

This clonotype was detected ten times or more. CDR3 loop: CASSLDGGMRGNTIYF. The CDR3 DNA reads as TGCGCCAGCAGCTTGGACGGGGGGATGCGCGGAAACACCATATATTTT. This sequence joins TRBV5-1 and TRBJ1-3, with D maybe TRBD1 (5 bases). CDR3 size: 16 residues. The ends were cut back, 0 bases at V and 4 bases at J, with 14 bases in the middle. Germline V CDR1 and CDR2: SGHRS, YFSETQ.

This clonotype appeared a few times. V gene TRBV30 combines with J gene TRBJ1-1, with 7 bases lining up with TRBD1. The CDR3 is 12 amino acids. CDR1 and CDR2 (germline): GTSNPN, SVGIG (reference sequence). V trimming: 7 bases; J trimming: 3 bases; junction bases outside the gene matches: 5. DNA for the CDR3: TGTGCCTTGGACAGGATGGACACTGAAGCTTTCTTT. Its protein product is CALDRMDTEAFF.

This clonotype was seen repeatedly, ten times or more. The V gene is TRBV9, the J gene TRBJ1-5, with D perhaps TRBD1 (6 bases). V was shortened by 4 bases and J by 2 bases, with 13 bases between the two germline ends. Germline V CDR1 and CDR2: SGDLS, YYNGEE. The CDR3 is 15 amino acids. CDR3 sequence (DNA): TGTGCCAGCAGCCTAACAGGGAACGGCAATCAGCCCCAGCATTTT. The encoded protein is CASSLTGNGNQPQHF.

There are many counts of this clonotype. The rearrangement uses TRBV18 and TRBJ2-4, with 9 bases aligning to TRBD1. After removal of 1 base from V and 7 bases from J, the junction contained 2 bases not matched to a gene. The CDR3 has 14 residues. Per germline, CDR1 KGHSH and CDR2 LQKENI. The CDR3 loop reads CASSPRTGDNIQYF. The CDR3 DNA follows: TGTGCCAGCTCACCACGGACAGGGGATAACATTCAGTACTTC.

In this sample, this clonotype turned up many times. This rearrangement joins TRBV5-6 to TRBJ2-7; TRBD2 matches 7 bases. The CDR3 sequence is 15 residues long. The germline V gene encodes CDR1 SGHDT and CDR2 YYEEEE. V was pared by 5 bases and J by 2 bases, with 10 bases of the junction left unmatched. The DNA for the CDR3 is TGTGCCAGCAGTCCTCCGGGGGGTCCTACCTACGAGCAGTACTTC. Its protein is CASSPPGGPTYEQYF. Variable domain in full (rest from reference TRBV5-6 and TRBJ2-7): DAGVTQSPTHLIKTRGQQVTLRCSPKSGHDTVSWYQQALGQGPQFIFQYYEEEERQRGNFPDRFSGHQFPNYSSELNVNALLLGDSALYLCASSPPGGPTYEQYFGPGTRLTVT.

A few counts support this clonotype. The rearrangement links TRBV7-2 to TRBJ2-1; 8 nucleotides line up with TRBD2. The germline gives CDR1 SGHTA, CDR2 FQGNSA. V was pared by 4 bases and J by 10 bases, with 12 bases of the junction left unmatched. The CDR3 totals 15 residues. The CDR3 bases are TGTGCCAGCAGCTCTGAGCTAGCGGGTTCTGGGGAGCAGTTCTTC. It encodes CASSSELAGSGEQFF. The whole variable domain, remainder taken from reference TRBV7-2 and TRBJ2-1, is GAGVSQSPSNKVTEKGKDVELRCDPISGHTALYWYRQSLGQGLEFLIYFQGNSAPDKSGLPSDRFSAERTGGSVSTLTIQRTQQEDSAVYLCASSSELAGSGEQFFGPGTRLTVL.

This clonotype was observed at least ten times. The chain joins TRBV6-5 to TRBJ1-2; 7 nucleotides align to TRBD1. J was trimmed by 5 bases and V by 1 base; bases with no gene match: 7. The CDR3 length is 15 residues. Germline lookup yields CDR1 MNHEY and CDR2 SVGAGI. CDR3 bases: TGTGCCAGCAGTTACTTAAACAGGGGCGAGTATGGCTACACCTTC. This sequence encodes CASSYLNRGEYGYTF.

This clonotype was counted at least ten times. The chain employs TRBV3-1 and TRBJ2-1; TRBD2 agrees at 9 bases. CDR3 length: 15 amino acids. The germline gives CDR1 LGHDT, CDR2 YNNKEL (reference sequence). J lost 4 bases, V lost 1 base, and 2 bases had no gene match. This CDR3 is CASSQVTSGYNEQFF. The CDR3 DNA sequence: TGTGCCAGCAGCCAAGTGACTAGCGGTTACAATGAGCAGTTCTTC.

This clonotype was counted ten times or more. A clone one base away is much larger, so this may be a read error. The chain recombines TRBV10-1 with TRBJ2-7; 7 nucleotides align to TRBD1. In germline, CDR1 is WNHNN, CDR2 SYGVQD (reference sequence). This CDR3 contains 13 residues. Trimming cost V 7 bases and J 0 bases; bases outside gene matches: 3. This CDR3 is CASNRDSSYEQYF. The CDR3 bases are TGCGCCAGCAATCGGGACAGCTCCTACGAGCAGTACTTC.

This clonotype was seen at least ten times. V is TRBV6-6 and J is TRBJ2-4; perhaps TRBD2 as D (6 bases). The V and J ends lost 7 bases and 5 bases respectively, with 12 bases between them. This CDR3 comprises 13 residues. Germline CDR1 MNHNY, CDR2 SVGAGI (reference sequence). CDR3 region: CASTWPGENIQYF. The CDR3 DNA is TGTGCCAGCACCTGGCCGGGGGAAAACATTCAGTACTTC.

The table lists this clonotype with many counts. The chain has TRBV12-3 or TRBV12-4 and TRBJ1-1, with a possible D match to TRBD1 (5 bases). The V gene lost 3 bases and the J gene lost 10 bases, with 21 bases spanning the gap. This CDR3 is 15 amino acids long. CDR3 sequence: CASSLFQGGLLGAFF. As DNA, the CDR3 is TGTGCCAGCAGTTTGTTCCAGGGTGGGCTTTTGGGAGCTTTCTTT.

This clonotype was picked up many times. The V gene is TRBV7-8, the J gene TRBJ2-2; 7 bases fit TRBD1. The CDR3 runs to 16 residues. Germline V lookup: CDR1 SGHVS, CDR2 FQNEAQ. V shed 4 bases, J shed 0 bases, and the junction held 5 bases outside the gene matches. The DNA of the CDR3 is TGTGCCAGCAGCTATCAGGGGACAGCGAACACCGGGGAGCTGTTTTTT. Translating gives CASSYQGTANTGELFF.

This clonotype was recorded many times. The chain links TRBV27 to TRBJ1-1, with D perhaps TRBD1 (5 bases). The germline V and J ends were trimmed by 6 bases and 2 bases, with 13 bases remaining between them. CDR1 is MNHEY, CDR2 SMNVEV, per germline (reference sequence). The CDR3 covers 14 residues. The CDR3 region is CASSPGASNTEAFF. Written as DNA, the CDR3 is TGTGCCAGCAGCCCCGGGGCCTCAAACACTGAAGCTTTCTTT.

This clonotype was recorded many times. The chain carries TRBV29-1 and TRBJ2-3; 12 nucleotides align to TRBD2. The CDR3 has 14 residues. V was clipped by 5 bases and J by 6 bases; unmatched bases: 6. The germline V gene encodes CDR1 SQVTM and CDR2 ANQGSEA. In DNA, the CDR3 is TGCAGCGTTAAGACTAGCGGGAGCGGGGATACGCAGTATTTT. It codes for CSVKTSGSGDTQYF.

This clonotype was found many times. This chain links TRBV14 with TRBJ2-1; tentatively, D is TRBD2 (6 bases). In germline, CDR1 is SGHDN, CDR2 FVKESK. The CDR3 sequence is 16 residues long. Deletions cut 3 bases from V and 0 bases from J, with 12 bases between. The DNA for the CDR3 is TGTGCCAGCAGCCAGGGACTCCTCTCCTCCTACAATGAGCAGTTCTTC. Protein product: CASSQGLLSSYNEQFF.

This clonotype was seen at least ten times. The rearrangement joins TRBV10-3 to TRBJ2-2, with 7 bases fitting TRBD1. The V gene end was trimmed by 6 bases and the J gene end by 0 bases; junction bases not matched to a gene: 1. The CDR3 spans 14 residues. Germline V gene sequence: CDR1 ENHRY, CDR2 SYGVKD. CDR3 DNA sequence: TGTGCCATCAGCAGGGGGTCGAACACCGGGGAGCTGTTTTTT. Translated, it gives CAISRGSNTGELFF.

Ten or more counts support this clonotype. The V call is TRBV25-1, the J call TRBJ1-2; 9 nucleotides agree with TRBD1. Germline lookup yields CDR1 MGHDK and CDR2 SYGVNS. CDR3 length: 15 residues. The junction had 10 bases not matched to a gene; V was cut back by 7 bases and J by 4 bases. CDR3 region: CASKSGTGHSYGYTF. The DNA for the CDR3 is TGTGCCAGCAAAAGTGGGACAGGGCATTCCTATGGCTACACCTTC.

This clonotype came up a few times. J is TRBJ1-1 and V is TRBV19; 9 nucleotides agree with TRBD1. Germline V gene lookup returns CDR1 LNHDA and CDR2 SQIVND (reference sequence). The V and J ends lost 5 bases and 7 bases, in that order; junction bases with no gene match: 11. CDR3 length: 15 amino acids. CDR3 nucleotides: TGTGCCAGTAGTGCCCCCCTGGACAGGGGAGGTGAAGCTTTCTTT. It codes for CASSAPLDRGGEAFF.

This clonotype showed up many times. CDR3 DNA sequence: TGCGCCAGCAGCTTGGCTTACCCGGGACAGGGGATAGATACGCAGTATTTT. It is translated as CASSLAYPGQGIDTQYF. The chain is built from TRBV5-1 and TRBJ2-3; 10 nucleotides agree with TRBD1. CDR1 and CDR2 from the germline V gene are SGHRS and YFSETQ. V dropped 0 bases and J dropped 5; count of bases not matched to a gene: 9. The CDR3 is 17 residues long.

This clonotype was counted at least ten times. V gene TRBV30 combines with J gene TRBJ1-1, with D uncertain. The germline V gene has CDR1 GTSNPN and CDR2 SVGIG (reference sequence). Between the trimmed V and J ends, which lost 1 base and 0 bases, there was a span of 9 bases. This CDR3 comprises 14 residues. CDR3 sequence (DNA): TGTGCCTGGAGTGGCAGGAGCATGAACACTGAAGCTTTCTTT. This codes for CAWSGRSMNTEAFF.

Only a few counts were recorded for this clonotype. The chain recombines TRBV20-1 with TRBJ1-1; tentative D call: TRBD1 (6 bases). Germline assignment: CDR1 DFQATT and CDR2 SNEGSKA (reference sequence). The CDR3 has 15 residues. Between the trimmed V and J ends, which lost 5 bases and 3 bases, there was a span of 19 bases. CDR3 in amino acids: CSAPPQGPWDTEAFF. The CDR3 coding sequence is TGCAGTGCTCCTCCCCAGGGGCCGTGGGACACTGAAGCTTTCTTT.

This clonotype was counted many times. This chain links TRBV20-1 with TRBJ1-1, with 8 bases fitting TRBD1. The CDR3 consists of 12 residues. Germline trimming cut 5 bases from V and 4 bases from J; bases unmatched to any gene: 3. CDR1 DFQATT and CDR2 SNEGSKA come from the germline V gene (reference sequence). The CDR3 coding sequence is TGCAGTGCTTCAGGGGGCGGCACTGAAGCTTTCTTT. This translates into CSASGGGTEAFF.